The 22 T cell receptor beta chains below were found in one sample sequenced in a study of T cells in Graves' hyperthyroidism and ophthalmopathy. RNA transcripts provided the source from which TCR beta CDR3 regions were amplified. In the first-round RT-PCR of the TCR CDR3, the HTBI primer set was used. TCRdb fed the multiplex PCR reads into MiXCR, producing one record per CDR3 protein. The data show 690,000 or so distinct CDR3 sequences, over 15% seen once. Sequencing used blood. Every receptor here comes from a woman in her fifties or sixties with Graves' hyperthyroidism that later progressed to Graves' ophthalmopathy.

There are many counts of this clonotype. The J gene is TRBJ1-2, the V gene TRBV7-3; D not resolved. CDR3 size: 13 residues. Trimming took 5 bases from V and 2 from J, leaving 9 bases between them. Germline V CDR1 and CDR2: SGHTA, FQGTGA. For the CDR3, the DNA is TGTGCCAGCAGCCCGGGAGAGAACTATGGCTACACCTTC. It is translated as CASSPGENYGYTF.

This chain links TRBV19 with TRBJ1-5; a possible D gene is TRBD1 (6 bases). Germline V gene lookup returns CDR1 LNHDA and CDR2 SQIVND (reference sequence). Trimming stripped 8 bases from V and 5 bases from J, with 10 bases between. The CDR3 is made up of 12 amino acids. The CDR3 DNA sequence: TGTGCCAGTGAGACAGGTTATCAGCCCCAGCATTTT. Translating gives CASETGYQPQHF.

This clonotype was counted many times. The chain is built from TRBV2 and TRBJ1-2, with a weak D call TRBD1 (5 bases). The CDR3 has 15 residues. The germline V gene has CDR1 SNHLY and CDR2 FYNNEI. V shed 3 bases and J shed 4 bases, with 15 bases lying between them. The CDR3 DNA reads as TGTGCCAGCAGTGAGGGGGTCAGGGAGCCCTATGGCTACACCTTC. This gives the protein CASSEGVREPYGYTF.

This clonotype was seen only a few times. The J gene is TRBJ1-2, the V gene TRBV15, with TRBD1 as a possible D gene (6 bases). The CDR3 has 17 residues. The V gene's germline CDR1 is LNHNV and CDR2 YYDKDF (reference sequence). Between the trimmed V and J ends, which lost 5 bases and 3 bases, there was a span of 22 bases. This chain's CDR3 is CATSGTGNGFLDYGYTF. The CDR3 nucleotides read TGTGCCACCAGCGGTACAGGGAACGGCTTCCTGGACTATGGCTACACCTTC.

The genes are TRBV18 and TRBJ2-7; D gene unclear. The length of the CDR3 is 15 residues. The germline gives CDR1 KGHSH, CDR2 LQKENI. V was shortened by 1 base and J by 4 bases, with 14 bases between the two germline ends. The CDR3 nucleotides are TGTGCCAGCTCACCACAATCTTCTCCCCTGTACGAGCAGTACTTC. Its protein is CASSPQSSPLYEQYF.

In this sample, this clonotype turned up many times. V and J are TRBV18 and TRBJ2-3; 8 bases fit TRBD1. Germline loops: CDR1 KGHSH, CDR2 LQKENI. Unmatched junction bases numbered 5, after V lost 5 bases and J lost 4 bases. This CDR3 is built from 14 residues. This CDR3 is CASSRDRTSDTQYF. CDR3 in DNA: TGTGCCAGCTCAAGGGACAGGACTTCAGATACGCAGTATTTT.

The chain has TRBV20-1 and TRBJ2-5; D perhaps matches TRBD2 (6 bases). The CDR3 has 13 residues. The ends were cut back, 5 bases at V and 5 bases at J, with 15 bases in the middle. The germline gives CDR1 DFQATT, CDR2 SNEGSKA (reference sequence). The CDR3 loop is CSAVGGGGETQYF. The CDR3 region has the DNA TGCAGTGCTGTCGGCGGCGGAGGGGAGACCCAGTACTTC.

This clonotype was seen at least ten times. The chain has TRBV7-6 and TRBJ2-1, with D tentatively TRBD2 (6 bases). This CDR3 has 13 amino acids. V lost 4 bases and J lost 9, with 13 bases in between. CDR1 and CDR2 from the germline V gene are SGHVS and FNYEAQ. The CDR3, as DNA: TGTGCCAGCAGCTCCCCTGTAGCGGTTGAGCAGTTCTTC. Translating it yields CASSSPVAVEQFF.

This clonotype appeared a few times. The chain couples TRBV5-1 to TRBJ2-1; D tentatively reads TRBD1 or TRBD2 (5 bases each). V was cut by 0 bases and J by 0 bases, with 16 bases left in between. Germline V CDR1 and CDR2: SGHRS, YFSETQ. The CDR3 is made up of 18 amino acids. The CDR3 coding sequence is TGCGCCAGCAGCTTGGCCGGGGCGCGTGTTAGCTCCTACAATGAGCAGTTCTTC. This encodes CASSLAGARVSSYNEQFF.

This clonotype showed up many times. V usage is TRBV5-8 and J usage is TRBJ1-5, with D unresolved. The V and J ends lost 4 bases and 5 bases respectively, with 13 bases between them. The CDR3 spans 14 residues. Germline V gene lookup returns CDR1 SGHTS and CDR2 YDEGEE. The CDR3 DNA reads TGTGCCAGCAGCCTTAGGTCCCTCGATCAGCCCCAGCATTTT. It specifies CASSLRSLDQPQHF. Combining the CDR3 with reference TRBV5-8 and TRBJ1-5 gives the whole variable domain EAGVTQSPTHLIKTRGQQATLRCSPISGHTSVYWYQQALGLGLQFLLWYDEGEERNRGNFPPRFSGRQFPNYSSELNVNALELEDSALYLCASSLRSLDQPQHFGDGTRLSIL.

This clonotype showed up many times. The chain has TRBV12-3 or TRBV12-4 and TRBJ2-1, with 11 bases fitting TRBD1. The CDR3 loop spans 16 amino acids. After removal of 2 bases from V and 7 bases from J, the junction contained 7 bases not matched to a gene. The chain's CDR3 is CASSLIGQGAKNEQFF. The CDR3 DNA follows: TGTGCCAGCAGTTTAATCGGACAGGGGGCAAAAAATGAGCAGTTCTTC.

This clonotype was counted ten times or more. The V gene is TRBV30, the J gene TRBJ1-2; D gene unclear. The CDR3 runs to 13 residues. Per germline, CDR1 GTSNPN and CDR2 SVGIG (reference sequence). Trimming shortened V by 0 bases and J by 4 bases, and 9 bases separated the two germline ends. CDR3 sequence reads: CAWSVGRIYGYTF. The CDR3 nucleotides read TGTGCCTGGAGTGTAGGCAGAATCTATGGCTACACCTTC.

Details on this clonotype: Germline and junction disagree at one end, which may indicate a read error. The V gene is TRBV9, the J gene TRBJ1-2; TRBD1 is a possible D gene (5 bases). In germline, CDR1 is SGDLS, CDR2 YYNGEE. This CDR3 has 13 amino acids. CDR3 bases: TGTGCCAGCAGCCCGAGGGACTCCCATGGCTACGCCTTC. Translating gives CASSPRDSHGYAF.

This clonotype showed up many times. The J gene is TRBJ2-5, the V gene TRBV3-1; TRBD1 is a possible D gene (6 bases). Germline CDR1 and CDR2: LGHDT and YNNKEL (reference sequence). The germline V and J ends were trimmed by 0 bases and 4 bases, with 15 bases remaining between them. There are 16 residues in the CDR3. In nucleotides, the CDR3 is TGTGCCAGCAGCCAAGATCTTACAGGGACGGGAGAGACCCAGTACTTC. Its protein is CASSQDLTGTGETQYF.

This clonotype occurred many times. J is TRBJ2-3 and V is TRBV27; the match to TRBD2 covers 8 bases. The CDR3 is 15 amino acids. Germline trimming cut 7 bases from V and 4 bases from J; bases unmatched to any gene: 10. Germline V lookup: CDR1 MNHEY, CDR2 SMNVEV (reference sequence). The DNA for the CDR3 is TGTGCCAGCACTGACCCTGGACTAGCCCCAGATACGCAGTATTTT. Its protein is CASTDPGLAPDTQYF.

This clonotype was picked up many times. V is TRBV20-1 and J is TRBJ1-2; perhaps TRBD1 as D (5 bases). This CDR3 spans 11 amino acids. The V end lost 0 bases, the J end lost 7 bases, and 6 bases lay between the germline ends. The germline V gene encodes CDR1 DFQATT and CDR2 SNEGSKA (reference sequence). CDR3 bases: TGCAGTGCTAGAGATCAGGGTGGCTACACCTTC. Translated: CSARDQGGYTF.

This clonotype was counted many times. The chain is built from TRBV18 and TRBJ1-2; 7 bases agree with TRBD1. Germline assignment: CDR1 KGHSH and CDR2 LQKENI. The CDR3 is 16 residues long. J was trimmed by 4 bases and V by 3 bases; bases with no gene match: 11. CDR3 sequence (DNA): TGTGCCAGCTCACCGAGGGCCAGGACAGGCGGCTATGGCTACACCTTC. Translated: CASSPRARTGGYGYTF.

This clonotype was counted only a few times. The V and J genes are TRBV2 and TRBJ1-4, with no clear D. The V and J ends lost 0 bases and 7 bases respectively, with 12 bases between them. The CDR3 consists of 15 residues. In germline, CDR1 is SNHLY, CDR2 FYNNEI. CDR3 in amino acids: CASSEAGGFSEKLFF. The CDR3 DNA reads as TGTGCCAGCAGTGAAGCTGGTGGGTTCTCTGAAAAACTGTTTTTT.

This clonotype was counted ten times or more. The chain is built from TRBV7-2 and TRBJ1-6; the match to TRBD1 covers 7 bases. The CDR3 runs to 13 residues. The J segment lost 13 bases and the V segment lost 5 bases, leaving 8 bases of the junction unmatched. Per germline, CDR1 SGHTA and CDR2 FQGNSA. CDR3: CASSPDRAQPLHF. CDR3 in DNA: TGTGCCAGCAGCCCCGACAGGGCGCAGCCCCTCCACTTT.

This clonotype was counted at least ten times. The V gene is TRBV5-1, the J gene TRBJ1-1; D unclear. CDR3 length equals 13 residues. V dropped 4 bases and J dropped 8 bases, with 15 bases sitting between them. Per the germline V gene, CDR1 is SGHRS and CDR2 is YFSETQ. Here the CDR3 DNA reads TGCGCCAGCAGCAGAGAGACGAGGGCGGAAGCTTTCTTT. It codes for CASSRETRAEAFF.

This clonotype has ten or more counts. The gene calls are TRBV20-1 and TRBJ2-7, with unresolved D. The germline V gene encodes CDR1 DFQATT and CDR2 SNEGSKA (reference sequence). V gave up 6 bases and J gave up 1 base, with 10 bases separating them. The CDR3 runs to 12 residues. The CDR3 sequence is CSAVEVSYEQYF. The DNA for the CDR3 is TGCAGTGCCGTAGAAGTTTCCTACGAGCAGTACTTC.

This clonotype occurred a few times. The chain is built from TRBV15 and TRBJ1-2; TRBD1 matches at 7 bases. The germline V gene has CDR1 LNHNV and CDR2 YYDKDF (reference sequence). The length of the CDR3 is 15 residues. With V trimmed by 3 bases and J by 4 bases, 8 bases remained unmatched. DNA of the CDR3: TGTGCCACCAGCAGGAGACAGGGAAGTTTCTATGGCTACACCTTC. Protein sequence: CATSRRQGSFYGYTF.